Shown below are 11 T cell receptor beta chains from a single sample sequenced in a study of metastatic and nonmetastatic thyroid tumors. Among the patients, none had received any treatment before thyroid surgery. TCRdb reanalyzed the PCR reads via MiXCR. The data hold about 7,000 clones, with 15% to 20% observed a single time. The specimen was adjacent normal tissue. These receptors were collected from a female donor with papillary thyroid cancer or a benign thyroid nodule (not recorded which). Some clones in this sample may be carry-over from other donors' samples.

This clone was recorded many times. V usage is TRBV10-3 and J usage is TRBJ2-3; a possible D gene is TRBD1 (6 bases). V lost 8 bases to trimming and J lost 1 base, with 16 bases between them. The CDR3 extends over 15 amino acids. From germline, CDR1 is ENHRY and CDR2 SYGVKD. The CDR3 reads CAISERGIGTDTQYF. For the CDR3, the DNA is TGTGCCATCTCCGAGAGGGGGATTGGCACAGATACGCAGTATTTT.

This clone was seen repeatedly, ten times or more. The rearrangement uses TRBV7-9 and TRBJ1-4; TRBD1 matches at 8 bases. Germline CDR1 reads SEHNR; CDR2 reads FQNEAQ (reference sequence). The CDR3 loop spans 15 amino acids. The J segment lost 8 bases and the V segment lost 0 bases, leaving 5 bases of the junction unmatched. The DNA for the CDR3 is TGTGCCAGCAGCTTAGCATACAGGGGGGAAGAAAAACTGTTTTTT. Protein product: CASSLAYRGEEKLFF.

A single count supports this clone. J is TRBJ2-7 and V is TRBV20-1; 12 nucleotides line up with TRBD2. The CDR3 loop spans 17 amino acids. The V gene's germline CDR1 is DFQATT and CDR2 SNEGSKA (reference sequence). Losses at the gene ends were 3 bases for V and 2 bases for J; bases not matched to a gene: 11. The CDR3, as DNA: TGCAGTGCTAGTAAGGCTAGCGGGAGGGCCATAACCTACGAGCAGTACTTC. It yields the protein CSASKASGRAITYEQYF.

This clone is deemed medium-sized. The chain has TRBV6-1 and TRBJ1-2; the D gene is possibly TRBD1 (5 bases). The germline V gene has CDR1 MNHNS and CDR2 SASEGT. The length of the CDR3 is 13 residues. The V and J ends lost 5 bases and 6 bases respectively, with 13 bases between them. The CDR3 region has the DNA TGTGCCAGCAGTTCCGGGACTCAGAATGGCTACACCTTC. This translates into CASSSGTQNGYTF.

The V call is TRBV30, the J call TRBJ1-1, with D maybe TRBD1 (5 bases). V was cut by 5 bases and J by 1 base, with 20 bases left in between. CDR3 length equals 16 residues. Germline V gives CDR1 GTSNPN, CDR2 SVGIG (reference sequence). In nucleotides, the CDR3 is TGTGCCTGGCGACCACTCGCAGGGTTGGGGAACACTGAAGCTTTCTTT. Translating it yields CAWRPLAGLGNTEAFF.

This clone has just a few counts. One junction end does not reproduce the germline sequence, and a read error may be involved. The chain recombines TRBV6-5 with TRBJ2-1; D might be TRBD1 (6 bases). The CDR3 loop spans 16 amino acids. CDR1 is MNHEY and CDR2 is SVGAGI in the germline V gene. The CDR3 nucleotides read TGTGTCAGCAGTTACCGTGACTGGCGGTCAGGGGATGAGCAGTTCTTC. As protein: CVSSYRDWRSGDEQFF.

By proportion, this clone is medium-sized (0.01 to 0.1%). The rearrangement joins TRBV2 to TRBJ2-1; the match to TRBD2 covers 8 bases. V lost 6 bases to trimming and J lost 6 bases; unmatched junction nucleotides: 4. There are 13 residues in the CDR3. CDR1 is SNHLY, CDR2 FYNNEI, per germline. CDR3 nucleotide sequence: TGTGCCAGCAGCGCGGGACTAGTCAATGAGCAGTTCTTC. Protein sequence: CASSAGLVNEQFF.

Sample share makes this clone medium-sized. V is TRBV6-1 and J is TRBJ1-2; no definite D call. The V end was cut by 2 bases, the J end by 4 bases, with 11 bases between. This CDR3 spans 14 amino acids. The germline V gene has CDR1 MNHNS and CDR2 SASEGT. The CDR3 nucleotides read TGTGCCAGCAGTGAATATGTCAAAACCTATGGCTACACCTTC. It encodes CASSEYVKTYGYTF.

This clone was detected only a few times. CDR3: CASSPTGGAYEQYF. The CDR3 DNA reads as TGTGCCAGCAGTCCGACAGGGGGAGCGTACGAGCAGTACTTC. This chain uses TRBV27 with TRBJ2-7; TRBD1 matches 9 bases. J lost 4 bases, V lost 5 bases, and 6 bases had no gene match. CDR3 length: 14 residues. From germline, CDR1 is MNHEY and CDR2 SMNVEV (reference sequence).

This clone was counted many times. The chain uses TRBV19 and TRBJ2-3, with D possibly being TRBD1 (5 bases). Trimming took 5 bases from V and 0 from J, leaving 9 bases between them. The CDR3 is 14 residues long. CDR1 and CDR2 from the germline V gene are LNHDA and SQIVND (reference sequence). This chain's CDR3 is CASSFQGSTDTQYF. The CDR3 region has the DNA TGTGCCAGTAGTTTTCAGGGTAGCACAGATACGCAGTATTTT. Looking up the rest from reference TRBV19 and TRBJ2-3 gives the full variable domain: DGGITQSPKYLFRKEGQNVTLSCEQNLNHDAMYWYRQDPGQGLRLIYYSQIVNDFQKGDIAEGYSVSREKKESFPLTVTSAQKNPTAFYLCASSFQGSTDTQYFGPGTRLTVL.

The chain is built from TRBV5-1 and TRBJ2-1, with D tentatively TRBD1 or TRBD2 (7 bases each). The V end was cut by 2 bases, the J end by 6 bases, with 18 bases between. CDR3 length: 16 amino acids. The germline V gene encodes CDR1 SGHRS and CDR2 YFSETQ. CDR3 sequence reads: CASSFPSGGGFNEQFF. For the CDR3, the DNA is TGCGCCAGCAGCTTCCCTAGCGGAGGGGGCTTCAATGAGCAGTTCTTC.